This TCR beta chain is drawn from a study of CD8 T cells in ankylosing spondylitis. Trimming at V came to 5 bases and at J to 3 bases, leaving 10 bases not matched to a gene. Germline lookup yields CDR1 LNHNV and CDR2 YYDKDF (reference sequence). The CDR3 covers 15 residues. Using quantitative 5'-RACE with molecular barcodes, the authors made TCR beta libraries. TCRdb re-derived calls from the 5' RACE reads in MiXCR, one entry per CDR3 protein. The sample includes about 150,000 distinct CDR3 sequences, approximately 7.3% seen only once; the top ten take 12%. This receptor was obtained from a female donor with ankylosing spondylitis or in good health (not recorded which). This chain uses TRBV15 with TRBJ2-7, with 7 positions matching TRBD1. The sample was blood, either unsorted or a sorted T cell fraction (not recorded which). The CDR3 nucleotides are TGTGCCACCAGCGCGAGCCGGGACAGCCACTACGAGCAGTACTTC. Residues: CATSASRDSHYEQYF.